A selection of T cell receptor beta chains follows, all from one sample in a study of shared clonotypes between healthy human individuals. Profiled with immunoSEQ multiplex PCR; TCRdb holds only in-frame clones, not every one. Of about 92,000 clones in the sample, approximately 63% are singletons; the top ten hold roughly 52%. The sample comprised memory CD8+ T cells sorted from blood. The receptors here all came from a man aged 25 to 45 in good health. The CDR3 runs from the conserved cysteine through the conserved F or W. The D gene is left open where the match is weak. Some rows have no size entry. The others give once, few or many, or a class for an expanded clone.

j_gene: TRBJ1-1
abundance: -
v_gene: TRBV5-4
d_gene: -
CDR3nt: TGTGCCAGCAGCTCGACGCCGGACAGTTCTACTGAAGCTTTCTTT
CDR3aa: CASSSTPDSSTEAFF

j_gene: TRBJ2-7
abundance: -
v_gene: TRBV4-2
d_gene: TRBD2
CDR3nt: TGTGCCAGCAGCCAAGAGGGAGGGAGCTCCTACGAGCAGTACTTC
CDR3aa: CASSQEGGSSYEQYF

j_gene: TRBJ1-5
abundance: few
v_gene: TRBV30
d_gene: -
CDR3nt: TGTGCCTGGGGCCCGAATCAGCCCCAGCATTTT
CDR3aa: CAWGPNQPQHF

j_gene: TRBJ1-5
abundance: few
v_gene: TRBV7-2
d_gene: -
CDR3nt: TGTGCCAGCAGGAATTGGGGGTCGGATCAGCCCCAGCATTTT
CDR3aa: CASRNWGSDQPQHF

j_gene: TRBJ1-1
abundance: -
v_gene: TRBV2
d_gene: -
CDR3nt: TGTGCCAGCAGTGTCACTGGTATAGGGAACGCTGAAGCTTTCTTT
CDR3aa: CASSVTGIGNAEAFF

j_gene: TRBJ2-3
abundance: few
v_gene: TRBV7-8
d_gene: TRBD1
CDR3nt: TGTGCCAGCAGCCCACCCTCCGGGACAGGGGAAGATACGCAGTATTTT
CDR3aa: CASSPPSGTGEDTQYF

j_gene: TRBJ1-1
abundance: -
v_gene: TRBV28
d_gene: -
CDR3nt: TGTGCCACCGGACGGAACACTGAAGCTTTCTTT
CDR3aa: CATGRNTEAFF

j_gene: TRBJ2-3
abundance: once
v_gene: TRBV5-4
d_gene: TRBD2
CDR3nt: TGTGCCAGCAGCTCCTTAGCGGGAGGACCAGATACGCAGTATTTT
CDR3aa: CASSSLAGGPDTQYF

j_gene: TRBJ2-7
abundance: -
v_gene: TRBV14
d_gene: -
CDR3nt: TGTGCCAGCAGCCAAGTTGCGGGCTACGAGCAGTACTTC
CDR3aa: CASSQVAGYEQYF

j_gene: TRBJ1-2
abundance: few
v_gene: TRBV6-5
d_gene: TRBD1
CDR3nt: TGTGCCAGCACCCCGACAGGGGGCTTCCATGGCTACACCTTC
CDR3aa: CASTPTGGFHGYTF

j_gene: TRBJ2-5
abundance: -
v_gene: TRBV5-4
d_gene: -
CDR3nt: TGTGCCAGCAGCTTACGAGGGGAAGAGACCCAGTACTTC
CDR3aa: CASSLRGEETQYF

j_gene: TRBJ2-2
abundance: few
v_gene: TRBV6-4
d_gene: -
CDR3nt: TGTGCCAGCAGTGACGGCTTACAGGGAGGGGAGCTGTTTTTT
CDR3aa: CASSDGLQGGELFF

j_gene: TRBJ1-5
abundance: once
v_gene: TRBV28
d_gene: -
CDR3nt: TGTGCCAGCAGCATTGGGGGAGTTCCCCAGCATTTT
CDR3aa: CASSIGGVPQHF

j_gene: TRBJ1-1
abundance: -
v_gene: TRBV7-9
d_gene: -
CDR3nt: TGTGCCAGCAGTAAGTCGACAGATGCCACTGAAGCTTTCTTT
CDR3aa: CASSKSTDATEAFF

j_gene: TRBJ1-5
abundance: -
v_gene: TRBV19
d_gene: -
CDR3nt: TGTGCCACGACGGGGGGGACCTTAGGGGGTCAGCCCCAGCATTTT
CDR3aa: CATTGGTLGGQPQHF

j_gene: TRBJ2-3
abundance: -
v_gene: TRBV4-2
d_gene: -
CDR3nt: TGTGCCAGCAGCCAAATCCTACCCGGAGTGGGTATGTCTAGCACAGATACGCAGTATTTT
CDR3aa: CASSQILPGVGMSSTDTQYF

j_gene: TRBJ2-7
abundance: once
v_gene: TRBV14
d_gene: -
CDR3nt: TGTGCCAGCAGCCAATATCCAGGATACGAGCAGTACTTC
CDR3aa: CASSQYPGYEQYF

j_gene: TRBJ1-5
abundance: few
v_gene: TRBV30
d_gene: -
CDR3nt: TGTGCCTGGAGTACGCGACAGGTGGGTCAGCCCCAGCATTTT
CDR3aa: CAWSTRQVGQPQHF

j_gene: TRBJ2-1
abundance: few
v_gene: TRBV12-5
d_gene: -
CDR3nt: TGTGCTAGTGGTTTGGAAGGCAGGGTAAACAATGAGCAGTTCTTC
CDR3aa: CASGLEGRVNNEQFF

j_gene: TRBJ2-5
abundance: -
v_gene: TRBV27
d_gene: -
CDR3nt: TGTGCCAGTCGCGCCGTAGGGGGGGGACAAGAGACCCAGTACTTC
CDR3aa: CASRAVGGGQETQYF

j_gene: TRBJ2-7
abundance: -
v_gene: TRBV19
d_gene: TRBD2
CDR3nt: TGTGCCAGTACCCCTAGCGGGGGCGGCGAGCAGTACTTC
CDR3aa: CASTPSGGGEQYF

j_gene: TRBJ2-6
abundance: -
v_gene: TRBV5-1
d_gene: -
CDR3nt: TGCGCCAGCAGCTTGCTGACAGGACAAACCTCTGGGGCCAACGTCCTGACTTTC
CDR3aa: CASSLLTGQTSGANVLTF

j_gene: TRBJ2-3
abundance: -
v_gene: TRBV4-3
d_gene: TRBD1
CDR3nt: TGCGCCAGCAGCCAAGGGGGGGACAGGTTAATCACAGATACGCAGTATTTT
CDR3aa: CASSQGGDRLITDTQYF

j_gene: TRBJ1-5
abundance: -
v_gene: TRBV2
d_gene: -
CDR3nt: TGTGCCAGCAGTGAAGCGGTTCAAGATCAAAATCAGCCCCAGCATTTT
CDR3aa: CASSEAVQDQNQPQHF

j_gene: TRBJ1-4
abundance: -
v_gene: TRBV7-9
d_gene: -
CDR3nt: TGTGCCAGCAGCTTAGTGGACGGATATGAAAAACTGTTTTTT
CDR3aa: CASSLVDGYEKLFF

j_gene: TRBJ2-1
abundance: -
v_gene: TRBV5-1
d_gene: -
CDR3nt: TGCGCCAGCAGCTTGGGGGGGTGGAGCAATGAGCAGTTCTTC
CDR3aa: CASSLGGWSNEQFF

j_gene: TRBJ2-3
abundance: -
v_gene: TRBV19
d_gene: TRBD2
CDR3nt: TGTGCCAGTAGTACAACCGGGACTACTCACACAGATACGCAGTATTTT
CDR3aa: CASSTTGTTHTDTQYF

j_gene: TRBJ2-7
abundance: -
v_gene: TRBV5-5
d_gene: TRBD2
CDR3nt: TGTGCCAGCAGCCCAGTTAAGGGGACTAGCGGCAACTCCTACGAGCAGTACTTC
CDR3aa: CASSPVKGTSGNSYEQYF

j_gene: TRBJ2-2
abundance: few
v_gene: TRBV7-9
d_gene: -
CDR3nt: TGTGCCAGCAGCTCGGACCTCACCGGGGAGCTGTTTTTT
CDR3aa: CASSSDLTGELFF

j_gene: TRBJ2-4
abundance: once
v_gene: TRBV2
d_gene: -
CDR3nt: TGTGCCAGCAGGGCCCCCGGGAAGGGACCCAAAAACATTCAGTACTTC
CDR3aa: CASRAPGKGPKNIQYF

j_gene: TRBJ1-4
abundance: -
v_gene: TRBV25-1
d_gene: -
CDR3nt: TGTGCCAGCAGTGATGATTTTAGCAGGGAAGGTGAAAAACTGTTTTTT
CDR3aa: CASSDDFSREGEKLFF

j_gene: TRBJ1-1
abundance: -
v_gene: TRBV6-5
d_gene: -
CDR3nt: TGTGCCAGCAGTTACTCCTCTCACGGGAACACTGAAGCTTTCTTT
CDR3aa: CASSYSSHGNTEAFF

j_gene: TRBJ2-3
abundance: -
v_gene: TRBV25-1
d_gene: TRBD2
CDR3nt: TGTGCCTCGGGGAGCGGGAGCAACACAGATACGCAGTATTTT
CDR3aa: CASGSGSNTDTQYF

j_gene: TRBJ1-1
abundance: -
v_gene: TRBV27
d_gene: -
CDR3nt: TGTGCCAGCAGTTTTACAGAAGACTTGAACACTGAAGCTTTCTTT
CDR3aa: CASSFTEDLNTEAFF

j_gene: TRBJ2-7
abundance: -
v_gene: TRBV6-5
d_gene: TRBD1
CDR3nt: TGTGCCAGCAGTACCGGGACAGGAGGATACGAGCAGTACTTC
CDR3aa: CASSTGTGGYEQYF

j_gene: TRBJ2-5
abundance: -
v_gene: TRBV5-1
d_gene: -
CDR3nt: TGCGCCAGCAGCTTGGGAACAGGGAAAGAGACCCAGTACTTC
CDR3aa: CASSLGTGKETQYF

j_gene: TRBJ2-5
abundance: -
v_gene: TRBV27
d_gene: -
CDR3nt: TGTGCCAGCAGCAAAAATTTACGACGGACACAAGAGACCCAGTACTTC
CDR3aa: CASSKNLRRTQETQYF

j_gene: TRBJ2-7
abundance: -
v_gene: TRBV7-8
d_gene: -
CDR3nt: TGTGCCAGCAGCCGACTAGAAGGACTGGCCAGCTCCTACGAGCAGTACTTC
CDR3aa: CASSRLEGLASSYEQYF

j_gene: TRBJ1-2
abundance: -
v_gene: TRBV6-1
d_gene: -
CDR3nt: TGTGCCAGCAGTGAAGCCTGGGGTAGGGCCTATGGCTACACCTTC
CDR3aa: CASSEAWGRAYGYTF

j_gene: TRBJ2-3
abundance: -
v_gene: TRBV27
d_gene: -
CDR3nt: TGTGCCAGCAGTCCCACAGGGCCACGGGGCACAGATACGCAGTATTTT
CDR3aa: CASSPTGPRGTDTQYF

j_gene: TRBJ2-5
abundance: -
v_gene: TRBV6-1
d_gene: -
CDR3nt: TGTGCCAGCAGTGAACCCCAACAAGGAAGAGAGACCCAGTACTTC
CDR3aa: CASSEPQQGRETQYF

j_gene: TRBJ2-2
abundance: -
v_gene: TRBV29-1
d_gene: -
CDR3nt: TGCAGCGTGGAGGTTGCGGGTTTTGACACCGGGGAGCTGTTTTTT
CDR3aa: CSVEVAGFDTGELFF

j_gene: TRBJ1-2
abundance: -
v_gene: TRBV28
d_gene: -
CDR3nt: TGTGCCAGCAGTTTTAAGGGGTGGAGGGGCTATGGCTACACCTTC
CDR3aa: CASSFKGWRGYGYTF

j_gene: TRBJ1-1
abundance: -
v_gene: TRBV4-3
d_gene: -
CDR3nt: TGCGCCAGCAGCTCGGGACTCCAGAACACTGAAGCTTTCTTT
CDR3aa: CASSSGLQNTEAFF